The text below deals with one T cell receptor beta chain. This entry comes from a study of blood T cell repertoires in COVID-19. Turning to the study itself: Material from acute and convalescent COVID-19 was sourced from the United States, Italy and Spain.

Clones were read by immunoSEQ multiplex PCR, and TCRdb kept only the in-frame ones, dropping some. Among under 350,000 clones listed, roughly nine tenths were seen once. The sequencing sample was made of PBMCs or T cells enriched from blood (not recorded which). This TCR came from a woman aged 40 to 50 who had recovered from COVID-19.

The DNA for the CDR3 is TGCGCCAGCAGCCAAGATACCCTCCTAGCCTCCTTAGTGGGAAATGAGCAGTTCTTC. The encoded protein is CASSQDTLLASLVGNEQFF. The chain carries TRBV4-3 and TRBJ2-1; a weak D match, TRBD2 (5 bases). Trimming removed 0 bases at V and 7 bases at J, with 25 bases between. The CDR3 length is 19 residues. CDR1 is LGHNA and CDR2 is YSLEER in the germline V gene.